These T cell receptor beta chains were read from a single sample in a study of blood T cell repertoires in COVID-19. Only in-frame clones appear in the TCRdb table, and some are missing; sequencing was by immunoSEQ multiplex PCR. This table holds over 450,000 clones, roughly nine tenths found once. Sequenced sample: peripheral blood. The receptor source for this set is a man aged 18 to 30 with COVID-19, enrolled during active disease. The CDR3 runs from the conserved cysteine through the conserved F or W. A D gene is named only where the DNA matches it firmly. A row's size may be missing; if present it is once, few, many or a size class.

v_call	j_call	d_call	clone_size	cdr3_aa	cdr3_nt
TRBV27	TRBJ2-1	.	.	CASSLRVAHNEQFF	TGTGCCAGCAGTTTGAGGGTAGCCCACAATGAGCAGTTCTTC
TRBV7-2	TRBJ1-1	TRBD1	.	CASSSPDRVPHTEAFF	TGTGCCAGCAGCTCTCCCGACAGGGTGCCCCACACTGAAGCTTTCTTT
TRBV29-1	TRBJ2-5	TRBD2	.	CSAERLATQETQYF	TGCAGCGCAGAAAGACTAGCGACCCAAGAGACCCAGTACTTC
TRBV7-6	TRBJ2-1	TRBD2	once	CASSLDFSGGPNEQFF	TGTGCCAGCAGCTTAGACTTTAGCGGGGGGCCCAATGAGCAGTTCTTC
TRBV15	TRBJ2-7	.	.	CATSRDRVSYEQYF	TGTGCCACCAGCAGAGACCGAGTATCCTACGAGCAGTACTTC
TRBV2	TRBJ1-1	.	.	CASSEGRGNTEAFF	TGTGCCAGCAGTGAAGGGAGGGGGAACACTGAAGCTTTCTTT
TRBV11-2	TRBJ2-2	TRBD2	once	CASSSRTSGIIGELFF	TGTGCCAGCAGCTCCCGGACTAGCGGGATAATCGGGGAGCTGTTTTTT
TRBV29-1	TRBJ2-7	TRBD2	.	CSEPGLALTYEQYF	TGCAGCGAACCGGGACTAGCGCTTACCTACGAGCAGTACTTC
TRBV19	TRBJ2-1	TRBD2	.	CASSWSSGGSYNEQFF	TGTGCCAGTAGTTGGTCTAGCGGGGGGTCCTACAATGAGCAGTTCTTC
TRBV2	TRBJ2-7	TRBD1	few	CASTPGGTSAEQYF	TGTGCCAGCACTCCAGGGGGCACCTCGGCCGAGCAGTACTTC
TRBV5-5	TRBJ2-3	TRBD2	.	CASTGVAGYTDTQYF	TGTGCCAGCACGGGGGTAGCGGGTTACACAGATACGCAGTATTTT
TRBV3-1/TRBV3-2	TRBJ1-2	.	.	CASSPRGVYGYTF	TGTGCCAGCAGCCCTCGGGGGGTTTACGGCTACACCTTC
TRBV5-1	TRBJ1-3	.	.	CASSLAGIGNTIYF	TGCGCCAGCAGCTTGGCAGGGATCGGAAACACCATATATTTT
TRBV15	TRBJ2-5	.	.	CATSRAKETQYF	TGTGCCACCAGCAGAGCAAAAGAGACCCAGTACTTC
TRBV29-1	TRBJ1-6	.	once	CSVSEGGYGSPLHF	TGCAGCGTCTCTGAGGGAGGGTACGGTTCACCCCTCCACTTT
TRBV4-1	TRBJ2-7	.	.	CASSQTPLVGGLEQYF	TGCGCCAGCAGCCAGACCCCTCTGGTCGGAGGACTAGAGCAGTACTTC
TRBV5-1	TRBJ2-7	TRBD1	.	CASSVDRVEQYF	TGCGCCAGCAGCGTCGACAGGGTAGAGCAGTACTTC
TRBV5-1	TRBJ1-1	.	.	CASSSGLGTEAFF	TGCGCCAGCAGCTCCGGACTTGGCACTGAAGCTTTCTTT